These 18 T cell receptor beta chains were all obtained from the same sample, sequenced in a study of blood T cell repertoires in COVID-19 (dated by TCRdb to 2020 to 2022). The library was generated by the immunoSEQ multiplex PCR assay. TCRdb holds this immuneACCESS table with in-frame rearrangements only. Some clones are missing; in checked studies, unresolved V genes explain under half, and the rest has no known cause. The sample profile shows some 98,000 clones; 84% of them were found once. About 25% of the sample is in the top ten clones. What was sequenced was peripheral blood. These TCRs come from a man in his sixties with acute or convalescent COVID-19.

The V and J genes are TRBV7-9 and TRBJ2-1; D may be TRBD1 (5 bases). This CDR3 comprises 16 residues. Germline V gene lookup returns CDR1 SEHNR and CDR2 FQNEAQ (reference sequence). Trimming pared 4 bases from V and 1 base from J, leaving 14 bases between. This CDR3 is CASSSTRQGSYNEQFF. The CDR3 region has the DNA TGTGCCAGCAGCTCCACACGCCAGGGATCCTACAATGAGCAGTTCTTC.

This clone was seen only a few times. This chain connects TRBV29-1 to TRBJ1-2; tentatively, D is TRBD1 (5 bases). Per germline, CDR1 SQVTM and CDR2 ANQGSEA. Trimming pared 8 bases from V and 7 bases from J, leaving 17 bases between. The CDR3 runs 12 residues. Here the CDR3 DNA reads TGCAGCTTGAAGGGGCGGGGGTCTGGCTACACCTTC. Amino acids: CSLKGRGSGYTF.

The rearrangement joins TRBV18 to TRBJ1-1, with 8 positions matching TRBD1. CDR3 length: 14 amino acids. The germline V gene encodes CDR1 KGHSH and CDR2 LQKENI. V shed 4 bases, J shed 6 bases, and the junction held 7 bases outside the gene matches. The CDR3 is CASSLNRQGPEAFF. Written as DNA, the CDR3 is TGTGCCAGCTCACTCAATCGACAGGGGCCTGAAGCTTTCTTT. The full variable domain, in which reference TRBV18 and TRBJ1-1 provide the parts outside the CDR3, is NAGVMQNPRHLVRRRGQEARLRCSPMKGHSHVYWYRQLPEEGLKFMVYLQKENIIDESGMPKERFSAEFPKEGPSILRIQQVVRGDSAAYFCASSLNRQGPEAFFGQGTRLTVV.

V is TRBV6-2 or TRBV6-3 and J is TRBJ2-1; TRBD1 matches at 8 bases. Germline V gene data show CDR1 as MNHEY and CDR2 as SVGEGT. CDR3 length: 15 residues. J gave up 4 bases and V 2 bases, and 4 bases lay outside the gene matches. CDR3 sequence (DNA): TGTGCCAGCAGTTACGGGACAGGACGATACAATGAGCAGTTCTTC. Translating it yields CASSYGTGRYNEQFF.

CDR3 in amino acids: CASSLQGGAGTEAFF. In nucleotides, the CDR3 is TGTGCCAGCAGCTTACAAGGGGGCGCCGGCACTGAAGCTTTCTTT. This chain links TRBV7-9 with TRBJ1-1; TRBD1 agrees at 7 bases. Germline trimming cut 2 bases from V and 4 bases from J; bases unmatched to any gene: 7. The CDR3 sequence is 15 residues long. The germline V gene encodes CDR1 SEHNR and CDR2 FQNEAQ (reference sequence).

The gene calls are TRBV24-1 and TRBJ2-1; D perhaps matches TRBD1 (6 bases). The CDR3 covers 11 residues. Germline CDR1 and CDR2: KGHDR and SFDVKD. V lost 7 bases, J lost 8 bases, and 8 bases lay in between. CDR3 loop: CATSRGDEQFF. DNA for the CDR3: TGTGCCACCAGCAGGGGTGATGAGCAGTTCTTC.

This chain connects TRBV4-3 to TRBJ2-3, with a tentative D call TRBD1 (6 bases). The germline V gene encodes CDR1 LGHNA and CDR2 YSLEER. V lost 1 base and J 3 bases, leaving 17 bases between the germline ends. The CDR3 totals 17 residues. CDR3 DNA sequence: TGCGCCAGCAGCCAAGGTCTTCCGGGGCAGGGGACAGATACGCAGTATTTT. Protein: CASSQGLPGQGTDTQYF.

V gene TRBV28 combines with J gene TRBJ2-5; 7 bases are shared with TRBD2. The V gene's germline CDR1 is MDHEN and CDR2 SYDVKM. V trimming: 5 bases; J trimming: 2 bases; junction bases outside the gene matches: 5. The length of the CDR3 is 14 residues. CDR3 in amino acids: CASSLTSVQETQYF. CDR3 DNA sequence: TGTGCCAGCAGTCTAACTAGCGTACAAGAGACCCAGTACTTC.

The chain links TRBV6-5 to TRBJ2-2; D remains unclear. The CDR3 has 14 amino acids. Trimming took off 0 bases at V and 7 bases at J, with 9 bases between the two ends. The germline V gene has CDR1 MNHEY and CDR2 SVGAGI. CDR3 region: CASSYSSGRGELFF. CDR3 bases: TGTGCCAGCAGTTACTCCAGTGGGCGCGGGGAGCTGTTTTTT.

V usage is TRBV2 and J usage is TRBJ2-1; TRBD1 agrees at 9 bases. The germline CDR1 and CDR2 sequences are SNHLY and FYNNEI. The CDR3 is made up of 14 amino acids. Germline trimming cut 5 bases from V and 5 bases from J; bases unmatched to any gene: 4. The CDR3 nucleotides read TGTGCCAGCAGTACCCGGACAGGGGACAATGAGCAGTTCTTC. This encodes CASSTRTGDNEQFF.

J is TRBJ2-3 and V is TRBV7-9; TRBD2 matches 8 bases. Trimming took 1 base from V and 0 from J; bases not matched to a gene: 6. The CDR3 covers 17 residues. Germline V lookup: CDR1 SEHNR, CDR2 FQNEAQ (reference sequence). The CDR3 bases are TGTGCCAGCAGCTTAGAGGGACTAGTTGTTAGCACAGATACGCAGTATTTT. This sequence encodes CASSLEGLVVSTDTQYF.

The J gene is TRBJ1-1, the V gene TRBV29-1, with 7 bases aligning to TRBD1. The germline V gene has CDR1 SQVTM and CDR2 ANQGSEA. Losses at the gene ends were 7 bases for V and 0 bases for J; bases not matched to a gene: 2. The CDR3 has 12 residues. For the CDR3, the DNA is TGCAGCGGTGACAGGGTGAACACTGAAGCTTTCTTT. Protein sequence: CSGDRVNTEAFF.

The rearrangement uses TRBV6-5 and TRBJ1-2, with 10 bases fitting TRBD1. The germline gives CDR1 MNHEY, CDR2 SVGAGI. The CDR3 runs to 13 residues. Unmatched junction bases numbered 5, after V lost 6 bases and J lost 7 bases. The CDR3 DNA is TGTGCCAGCAGCCAGGGACAGGGGATTGGCTACACCTTC. It is translated as CASSQGQGIGYTF.

The chain has TRBV7-2 and TRBJ1-5, with D perhaps matching TRBD1 (5 bases). The CDR3 totals 14 residues. Germline V gives CDR1 SGHTA, CDR2 FQGNSA. V was clipped by 1 base and J by 7 bases, with 11 bases between them. The CDR3 region is CASSLGGAGQPQHF. The CDR3 DNA sequence: TGTGCCAGCAGCTTAGGGGGCGCAGGACAGCCCCAGCATTTT.

This chain joins TRBV15 and TRBJ1-1; a possible D gene is TRBD1 (5 bases). The germline gives CDR1 LNHNV, CDR2 YYDKDF (reference sequence). The V end was cut by 4 bases, the J end by 7 bases, with 16 bases between. The CDR3 length is 14 residues. CDR3 amino acids: CATSTGGVRGEAFF. For the CDR3, the DNA is TGTGCCACCAGCACTGGGGGGGTGCGCGGTGAAGCTTTCTTT.

V is TRBV6-5 and J is TRBJ2-5, with TRBD2 identical over 10 bases. This CDR3 region has 16 residues. Germline loops: CDR1 MNHEY, CDR2 SVGAGI. The V segment lost 2 bases and the J segment 5 bases; nucleotides outside the gene matches: 8. CDR3 bases: TGTGCCAGCAGTTACAAGCGGGGGGGCCCGGGGGAGACCCAGTACTTC. Translated: CASSYKRGGPGETQYF.

Notes on this clone: The junction departs from the called germline gene at one end, perhaps through a read error. The chain combines TRBV27 with TRBJ2-5; 9 bases line up with TRBD2. This CDR3 region has 16 residues. From germline, CDR1 is MNHEY and CDR2 SMNVEV (reference sequence). The CDR3 is CASRLLAGGIQETQYF. CDR3 nucleotides: TGTGCCAGCAGATTATTGGCGGGGGGGATCCAGGAGACCCAGTACTTC.

The chain is built from TRBV7-9 and TRBJ1-3; tentatively, D is TRBD1 (5 bases). The V and J ends lost 5 bases and 5 bases respectively, with 16 bases between them. Per the germline V gene, CDR1 is SEHNR and CDR2 is FQNEAQ (reference sequence). The CDR3 consists of 15 residues. In DNA form, the CDR3 reads TGTGCCAGCAGCCTACAAGGGGCAGTAAGAAACACCATATATTTT. Its translation is CASSLQGAVRNTIYF.